This TCR beta chain was recorded in a study of blood T cell repertoires in COVID-19. Study-level background: The samples span acute and convalescent COVID-19 from the United States, Italy and Spain.

Sequencing was performed with immunoSEQ multiplex PCR; in TCRdb, only in-frame clones are kept and a portion is missing. The sample holds over 60,000 clones; 85% to 90% are singletons and the top ten take about 0.93%. Germline assignment: CDR1 LGHNA and CDR2 YNFKEQ. With 0 bases clipped from V and 9 bases from J, the junction kept 10 bases outside the gene matches. The CDR3 loop spans 16 amino acids. The V and J genes are TRBV4-2 and TRBJ2-1, with 8 bases that match TRBD1. The sequence derives from a man in his sixties or seventies with acute or convalescent COVID-19. The sequencing input was peripheral blood. DNA of the CDR3: TGTGCCAGCAGCCAAGATACCAGGGGGCAGTACGGTGAGCAGTTCTTC. This codes for CASSQDTRGQYGEQFF.